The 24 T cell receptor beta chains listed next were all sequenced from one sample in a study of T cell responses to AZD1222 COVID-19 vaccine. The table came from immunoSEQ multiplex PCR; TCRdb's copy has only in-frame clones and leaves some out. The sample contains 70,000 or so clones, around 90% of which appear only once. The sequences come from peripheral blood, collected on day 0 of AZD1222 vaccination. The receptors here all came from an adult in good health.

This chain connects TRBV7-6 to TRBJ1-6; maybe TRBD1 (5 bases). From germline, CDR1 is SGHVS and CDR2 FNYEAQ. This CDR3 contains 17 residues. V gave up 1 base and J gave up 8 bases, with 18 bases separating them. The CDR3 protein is CASSLEALGTAYSPLHF. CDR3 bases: TGTGCCAGCAGCTTAGAAGCTTTAGGGACGGCCTATTCACCCCTCCACTTT.

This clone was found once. The CDR3 spells CASRGGQFNQPQHF. DNA for the CDR3: TGTGCCAGCAGGGGAGGACAGTTTAATCAGCCCCAGCATTTT. This chain joins TRBV6-5 and TRBJ1-5; possibly TRBD1 for D (6 bases). CDR1 and CDR2 from the germline V gene are MNHEY and SVGAGI. The CDR3 length is 14 residues. V lost 6 bases and J lost 4, with 13 bases in between.

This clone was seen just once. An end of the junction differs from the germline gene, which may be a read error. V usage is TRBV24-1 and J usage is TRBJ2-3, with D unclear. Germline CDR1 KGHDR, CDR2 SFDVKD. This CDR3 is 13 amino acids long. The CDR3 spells CATSDSRADRQYF. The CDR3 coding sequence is TGTGCCACCAGTGATTCCCGGGCAGATAGGCAGTATTTT.

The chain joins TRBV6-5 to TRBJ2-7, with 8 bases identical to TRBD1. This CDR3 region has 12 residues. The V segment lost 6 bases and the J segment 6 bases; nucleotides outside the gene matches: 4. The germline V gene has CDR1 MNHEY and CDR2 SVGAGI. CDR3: CASSFGQGEQYF. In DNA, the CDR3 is TGTGCCAGCAGCTTCGGACAGGGCGAGCAGTACTTC.

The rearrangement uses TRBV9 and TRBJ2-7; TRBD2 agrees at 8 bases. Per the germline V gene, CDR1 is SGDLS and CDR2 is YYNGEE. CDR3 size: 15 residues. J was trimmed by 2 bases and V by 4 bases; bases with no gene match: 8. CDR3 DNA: TGTGCCAGCAGCTGGGGATTAGCGGGGACCTACGAGCAGTACTTC. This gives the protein CASSWGLAGTYEQYF.

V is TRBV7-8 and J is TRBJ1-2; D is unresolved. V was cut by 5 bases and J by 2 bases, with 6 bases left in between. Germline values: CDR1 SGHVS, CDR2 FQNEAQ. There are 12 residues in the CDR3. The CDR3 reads CASSPSNYGYTF. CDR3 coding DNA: TGTGCCAGCAGCCCTAGCAACTATGGCTACACCTTC.

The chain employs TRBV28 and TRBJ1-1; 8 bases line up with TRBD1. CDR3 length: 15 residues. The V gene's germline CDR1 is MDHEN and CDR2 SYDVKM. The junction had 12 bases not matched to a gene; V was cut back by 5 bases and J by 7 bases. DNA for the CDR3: TGTGCCAGCAGTCCCCAGGGGGCGCGGGATGATGAAGCTTTCTTT. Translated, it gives CASSPQGARDDEAFF.

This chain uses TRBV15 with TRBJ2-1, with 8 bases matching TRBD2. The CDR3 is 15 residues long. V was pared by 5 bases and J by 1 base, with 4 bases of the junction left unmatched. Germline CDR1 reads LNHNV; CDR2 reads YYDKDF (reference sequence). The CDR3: CATSRAGGSYNEQFF. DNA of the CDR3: TGTGCCACCAGCCGGGCGGGGGGTTCCTACAATGAGCAGTTCTTC.

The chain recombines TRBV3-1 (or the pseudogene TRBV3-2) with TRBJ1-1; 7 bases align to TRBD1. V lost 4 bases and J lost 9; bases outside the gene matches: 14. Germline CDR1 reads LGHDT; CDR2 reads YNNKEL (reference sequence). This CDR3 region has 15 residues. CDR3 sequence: CASSLEGGQRVKAFF. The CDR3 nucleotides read TGTGCCAGCAGCCTCGAAGGGGGACAGAGAGTCAAAGCTTTCTTT.

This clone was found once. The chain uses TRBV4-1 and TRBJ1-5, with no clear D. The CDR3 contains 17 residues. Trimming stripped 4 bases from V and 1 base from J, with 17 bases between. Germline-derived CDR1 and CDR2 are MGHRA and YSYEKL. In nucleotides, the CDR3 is TGCGCCAGCAGCCCGGAGCCTGTGGGAGGGAGCAATCAGCCCCAGCATTTT. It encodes CASSPEPVGGSNQPQHF.

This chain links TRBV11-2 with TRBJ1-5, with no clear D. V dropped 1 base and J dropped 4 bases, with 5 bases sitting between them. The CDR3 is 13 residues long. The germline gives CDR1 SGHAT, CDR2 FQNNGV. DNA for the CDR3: TGTGCCAGCAGCTTAGCGGCGAATCAGCCCCAGCATTTT. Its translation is CASSLAANQPQHF.

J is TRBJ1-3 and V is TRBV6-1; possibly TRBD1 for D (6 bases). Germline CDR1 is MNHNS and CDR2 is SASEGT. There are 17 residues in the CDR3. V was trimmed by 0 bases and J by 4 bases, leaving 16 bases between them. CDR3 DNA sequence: TGTGCCAGCAGTGAAGCGCGCGGGGGGCGATCCGGAAACACCATATATTTT. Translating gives CASSEARGGRSGNTIYF.

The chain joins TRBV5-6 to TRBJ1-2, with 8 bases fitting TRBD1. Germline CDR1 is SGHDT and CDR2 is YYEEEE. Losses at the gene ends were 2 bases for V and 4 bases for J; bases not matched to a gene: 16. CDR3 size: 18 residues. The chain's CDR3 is CASSFGVIASGGGYGYTF. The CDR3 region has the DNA TGTGCCAGCAGCTTCGGGGTAATCGCGTCAGGGGGCGGCTATGGCTACACCTTC. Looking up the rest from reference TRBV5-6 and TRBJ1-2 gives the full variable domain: DAGVTQSPTHLIKTRGQQVTLRCSPKSGHDTVSWYQQALGQGPQFIFQYYEEEERQRGNFPDRFSGHQFPNYSSELNVNALLLGDSALYLCASSFGVIASGGGYGYTFGSGTRLTVV.

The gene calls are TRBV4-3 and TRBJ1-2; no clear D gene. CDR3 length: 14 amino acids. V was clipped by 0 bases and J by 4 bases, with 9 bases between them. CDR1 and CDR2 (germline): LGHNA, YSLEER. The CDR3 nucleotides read TGCGCCAGCAGCCAAGATGGCAGAATCTATGGCTACACCTTC. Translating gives CASSQDGRIYGYTF.

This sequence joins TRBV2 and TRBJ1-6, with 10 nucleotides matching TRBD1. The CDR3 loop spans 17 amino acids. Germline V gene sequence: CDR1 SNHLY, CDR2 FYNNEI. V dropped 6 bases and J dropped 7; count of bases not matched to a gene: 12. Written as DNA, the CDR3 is TGTGCCAGCAGGGAGACTGGCCCGGGACAGGGGAATTCACCCCTCCACTTT. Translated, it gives CASRETGPGQGNSPLHF.

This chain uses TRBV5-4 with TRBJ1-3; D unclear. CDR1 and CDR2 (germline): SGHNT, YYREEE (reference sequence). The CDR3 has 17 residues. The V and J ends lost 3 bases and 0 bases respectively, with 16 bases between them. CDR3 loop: CASSSGGIPNSGNTIYF. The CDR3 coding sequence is TGTGCCAGCAGCTCTGGTGGGATACCCAACTCTGGAAACACCATATATTTT.

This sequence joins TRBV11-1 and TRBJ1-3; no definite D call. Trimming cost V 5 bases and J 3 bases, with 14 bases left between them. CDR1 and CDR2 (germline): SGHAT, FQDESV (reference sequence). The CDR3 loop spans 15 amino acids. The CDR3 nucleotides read TGTGCCAGCAGCCACGCAGGATCGGGTGGAAACACCATATATTTT. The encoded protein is CASSHAGSGGNTIYF.

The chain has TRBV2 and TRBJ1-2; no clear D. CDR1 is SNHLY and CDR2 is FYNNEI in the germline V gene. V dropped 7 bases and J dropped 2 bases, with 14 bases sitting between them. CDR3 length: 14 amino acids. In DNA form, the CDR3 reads TGTGCCAGCAACCCGAGGACTGCAAACTATGGCTACACCTTC. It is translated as CASNPRTANYGYTF.

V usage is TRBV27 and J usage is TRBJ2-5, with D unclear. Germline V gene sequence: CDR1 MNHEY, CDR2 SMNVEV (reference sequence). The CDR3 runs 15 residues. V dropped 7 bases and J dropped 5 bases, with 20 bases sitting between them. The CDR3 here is CASTPYRVQEETQYF. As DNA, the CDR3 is TGTGCCAGCACCCCGTATAGGGTCCAAGAGGAGACCCAGTACTTC.

The CDR3 DNA follows: TGTGCCAGCAGTGACGGGACAGGGGGCAATGAGCAGTTCTTC. It is translated as CASSDGTGGNEQFF. The genes are TRBV6-4 and TRBJ2-1; 11 positions agree with TRBD1. Germline V lookup: CDR1 MRHNA, CDR2 SNTAGT. Trimming at V came to 2 bases and at J to 6 bases, leaving 0 bases not matched to a gene. CDR3 size: 14 residues.

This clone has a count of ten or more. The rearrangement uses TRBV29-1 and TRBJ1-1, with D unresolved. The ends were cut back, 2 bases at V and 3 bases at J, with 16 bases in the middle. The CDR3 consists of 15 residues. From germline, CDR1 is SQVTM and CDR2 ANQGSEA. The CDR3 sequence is CSVESGIRRYTEAFF. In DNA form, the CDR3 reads TGCAGCGTTGAATCTGGGATCCGTCGATACACTGAAGCTTTCTTT.

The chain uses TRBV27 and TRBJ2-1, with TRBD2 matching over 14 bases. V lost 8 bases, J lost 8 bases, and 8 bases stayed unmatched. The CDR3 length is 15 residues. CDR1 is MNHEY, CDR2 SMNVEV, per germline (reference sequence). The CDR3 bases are TGTGCCAGCTTAACGACTAGCGGGGGGGCCTATGAGCAGTTCTTC. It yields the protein CASLTTSGGAYEQFF.

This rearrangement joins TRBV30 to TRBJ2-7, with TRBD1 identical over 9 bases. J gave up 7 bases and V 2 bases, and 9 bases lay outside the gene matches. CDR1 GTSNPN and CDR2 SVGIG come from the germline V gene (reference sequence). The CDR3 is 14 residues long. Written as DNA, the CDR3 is TGTGCCTGGAGTACCGGGACAGGGTCTCGGGAGCAGTACTTC. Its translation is CAWSTGTGSREQYF.

The CDR3 here is CASSQVEGLEAFF. CDR3 DNA: TGTGCCAGCAGCCAAGTAGAGGGCCTTGAAGCTTTCTTT. The genes are TRBV3-1 (or the pseudogene TRBV3-2) and TRBJ1-1; D unclear. V lost 1 base and J 7 bases, leaving 10 bases between the germline ends. Germline V gene lookup returns CDR1 LGHDT and CDR2 YNNKEL (reference sequence). CDR3 length equals 13 residues.